A selection of T cell receptor beta chains follows, all from one sample in a study of post-analysis software for immune sequencing data. A single record per CDR3 protein comes from TCRdb applying MiXCR to the PCR reads. This sample has about 800,000 distinct CDR3 sequences, with approximately 30% found just once. What was sequenced was blood. The receptors were sampled from a girl aged 5 to 17 with multiple sclerosis. The CDR3 runs from the conserved cysteine through the conserved F or W. D genes are given only for firm matches. The size of a clone is reported for some rows only, either as once, few or many, or as a class for expanded clones.

v_gene,abundance,d_gene,len,j_gene,CDR3nt,CDR3aa
TRBV27,-,-,17,TRBJ1-5,TGTGCCAGCAGTCCCTGGCAGGGTCTCCCGCCCAATCAGCCCCAGCATTTT,CASSPWQGLPPNQPQHF
TRBV7-2,-,-,14,TRBJ2-3,TGTGCCAGCCAGCTTAACGGAGGCACAGATACGCAGTATTTT,CASQLNGGTDTQYF
TRBV7-2,-,-,16,TRBJ2-5,TGTGCCAGCAGCACGAGAGGCCAGGGAGGTCGAGAGACCCAGTACTTC,CASSTRGQGGRETQYF
TRBV11-3,few,TRBD2,15,TRBJ2-5,TGTGCCAGCAGCTCGGGACTAGCGGGAGGAGAGACCCAGTACTTC,CASSSGLAGGETQYF
TRBV7-9,few,-,15,TRBJ1-1,TGTGCCAGCAGCTACCACGGGCGTGGACACACTGAAGCTTTCTTT,CASSYHGRGHTEAFF
TRBV6-6,few,-,14,TRBJ1-6,TGTGCCAGCAGTTACTCCCCGGCGCCTTCACCCCTCCACTTT,CASSYSPAPSPLHF
TRBV7-2,-,TRBD1,17,TRBJ2-4,TGTGCCAGCAGCTTAGCTCTAGTATCGGGCAGGGGGAACATTCAGTACTTC,CASSLALVSGRGNIQYF
TRBV6-2/TRBV6-3,-,TRBD2,19,TRBJ2-1,TGTGTCAGCAGTCTATACGAATCCTCGACTAGCGGGACCTACAATGAGCAGTTCTTC,CVSSLYESSTSGTYNEQFF
TRBV7-9,few,TRBD1,15,TRBJ2-3,TGTGCCAGCAGCTTTGGGGACAGGGACCTCGATACGCAGTATTTT,CASSFGDRDLDTQYF
TRBV4-2,few,TRBD1,16,TRBJ1-2,TGTGCCAGCAGCCAAGATTGGACAGGGGGGACCTATGGCTACACCTTC,CASSQDWTGGTYGYTF
TRBV11-3,-,TRBD2,15,TRBJ2-1,TGTGCCAGCAGCCCACGGGCGGGGGGAGGAAATGAGCAGTTCTTC,CASSPRAGGGNEQFF
TRBV6-6,few,-,13,TRBJ2-3,TGTGCCGGCCGCCGGCCAGGGGAGGATACGCAGTATTTT,CAGRRPGEDTQYF
TRBV10-3,-,-,13,TRBJ2-7,TGTGCCATCAGTGAGTCCGGGATCCACGAGCAGTACTTC,CAISESGIHEQYF
TRBV29-1,few,-,15,TRBJ2-7,TGCAGCGTTGAAGATCGAGGGGCCGGTATCGGCGAGCAGTACTTC,CSVEDRGAGIGEQYF
TRBV7-9,-,TRBD2,15,TRBJ2-1,TGTGCCAGCAGCTCCCCTGCTAGCGGAGGAGGAGAGCAGTTCTTC,CASSSPASGGGEQFF
TRBV2,-,-,15,TRBJ1-4,TGTGCCAGCAGCCGAGCTTTACCAACTAATGAAAAACTGTTTTTT,CASSRALPTNEKLFF
TRBV7-9,-,TRBD1,18,TRBJ2-3,TGTGCCAGCAGCTTCCCCCCTGGACAGGGATCTAGCACAGATACGCAGTATTTT,CASSFPPGQGSSTDTQYF
TRBV7-2,few,-,15,TRBJ2-7,TGTGCCAGCAGCTCACAGCCGGATCTCACCTACGAGCAGTACTTC,CASSSQPDLTYEQYF
TRBV20-1,few,-,13,TRBJ1-2,TGCAGTGCTAGCCGGGGCCTTTCCTATGGCTACACCTTC,CSASRGLSYGYTF
TRBV5-1,-,-,14,TRBJ2-3,TGCGCCAGCAGCTTGGGGGACGGGGGCCTTACGCAGTATTTT,CASSLGDGGLTQYF
TRBV5-1,-,TRBD2,14,TRBJ2-3,TGCGCCAGCAATCCCCTACGCGGGAGCGACACGCAGTATTTT,CASNPLRGSDTQYF
TRBV12-3/TRBV12-4,-,-,13,TRBJ1-5,TGTGCCAGCAGTTTAGTCCAAAATCAGCCCCAGCATTTT,CASSLVQNQPQHF
TRBV6-1,few,-,13,TRBJ2-7,TGTGCCAGCAGTCCGGGCGGCCCCTACGAGCAGTACTTC,CASSPGGPYEQYF
TRBV29-1,-,-,15,TRBJ1-3,TGCAGCGTGGGGACGGACAGACCCTCTGGAAACACCATATATTTT,CSVGTDRPSGNTIYF
TRBV2,many,TRBD2,16,TRBJ2-3,TGTGCCAGCAGTGAAATGAGACTAGCGGGGGGAGATACGCAGTATTTT,CASSEMRLAGGDTQYF
TRBV20-1,-,TRBD1,14,TRBJ2-3,TGCAGTGCTAGTTTTCAGGGGGCGGCTGATACGCAGTATTTT,CSASFQGAADTQYF
TRBV2,-,-,16,TRBJ2-3,TGTGCCAGCAGTGATTTCGGTCAGCCAAGCACAGATACGCAGTATTTT,CASSDFGQPSTDTQYF
TRBV20-1,-,TRBD2,14,TRBJ2-1,TGCAGTGCTATGACTAGCGGGGGTAACAATGAGCAGTTCTTC,CSAMTSGGNNEQFF
TRBV2,few,-,16,TRBJ2-2,TGTGCCAGCACCACCCAGGGCTCTACTAACACCGGGGAGCTGTTTTTT,CASTTQGSTNTGELFF
TRBV6-5,-,TRBD1,19,TRBJ2-7,TGTGCCAGCAGTTACTCCGGCCCGGACAGGGGGAAGAGCTCCTACGAGCAGTACTTC,CASSYSGPDRGKSSYEQYF
TRBV20-1,-,-,14,TRBJ1-5,TGCAGTGCTAGAGATGGGGGTCACAATCAGCCCCAGCATTTT,CSARDGGHNQPQHF
TRBV12-3/TRBV12-4,many,-,12,TRBJ1-5,TGTGCCAGCGCAGGTTCCGCGTCGCCCCAGCATTTT,CASAGSASPQHF
TRBV20-1,-,TRBD1,13,TRBJ1-2,TGCAGTGCTAGAACGACAGGGGGCAGTGGCTACACCTTC,CSARTTGGSGYTF
TRBV20-1,-,TRBD1,18,TRBJ2-6,TGCAGTGCTAGAGATCTGGGCAGGGACAGTCCCGGGGCCAACGTCCTGACTTTC,CSARDLGRDSPGANVLTF
TRBV5-1,few,-,16,TRBJ2-1,TGCGCCAGCAGCTTGGAGGACTTCGGCTCCTACAATGAGCAGTTCTTC,CASSLEDFGSYNEQFF
TRBV20-1,few,TRBD2,16,TRBJ2-1,TGCAGTGCTAGCGTAGCGGGGGGGCTGTCCTACAATGAGCAGTTCTTC,CSASVAGGLSYNEQFF
TRBV29-1,-,TRBD2,15,TRBJ2-1,TGCAGCGTTGAAGTGGGCCTAGCGGGAGTTAGTGAGCAGTTCTTC,CSVEVGLAGVSEQFF
TRBV7-2,-,-,15,TRBJ2-7,TGTGCCAGCAGCTTAGCCGCGACTCCCGGAGGAGAGCAGTACTTC,CASSLAATPGGEQYF
TRBV2,-,-,14,TRBJ1-1,TGTGCCAGCAGTGAGGGGGGGGAGTGGGTTGAAGCTTTCTTT,CASSEGGEWVEAFF
TRBV20-1,few,-,13,TRBJ2-1,TGCAGTGCTGGACACTACGGCGGATCAGAGCAGTTCTTC,CSAGHYGGSEQFF
TRBV15,-,-,14,TRBJ2-5,TGTGCCACCAGCAAAGAAACACCCCAGCGGACCCAGTACTTC,CATSKETPQRTQYF
TRBV3-1,-,-,14,TRBJ2-7,TGTGCCAGCAGCCCCCACGCCAGTTCCTACGAGCAGTACTTC,CASSPHASSYEQYF
TRBV29-1,-,-,13,TRBJ2-3,TGCAGCGTTGGACAGGAGGGCACAGATACGCAGTATTTT,CSVGQEGTDTQYF
TRBV5-1,-,TRBD1,15,TRBJ2-1,TGCGCCAGCAGCTTGGAACCGGGACAGTACAATGAGCAGTTCTTC,CASSLEPGQYNEQFF
TRBV28,-,-,15,TRBJ2-6,TGTGCCAGCAGCCTGCTCAGGGCTGGGGCCAACGTCCTGACTTTC,CASSLLRAGANVLTF
TRBV6-5,few,-,15,TRBJ1-2,TGTGCCAGCAGTTACGGGGGAGGGAGAAACTATGGCTACACCTTC,CASSYGGGRNYGYTF
TRBV20-1,-,-,14,TRBJ2-1,TGCAGTGCCGCCCCGGAGGGAAATTACAATGAGCAGTTCTTC,CSAAPEGNYNEQFF
TRBV4-1,few,TRBD2,16,TRBJ2-1,TGCGCCAGCAGCCAAGGCGGCGGGGGGGCTTGGAATGAGCAGTTCTTC,CASSQGGGGAWNEQFF
TRBV25-1,-,TRBD2,16,TRBJ2-7,TGTGCCAGCAGTGAGCCGGGACTAGCGGGAGTATACGAGCAGTACTTC,CASSEPGLAGVYEQYF
TRBV5-1,few,-,11,TRBJ2-3,TGCGCCAGCCTTGACACAGATACGCAGTATTTT,CASLDTDTQYF
TRBV29-1,many,TRBD1,13,TRBJ2-5,TGCAGCGTTGATAGGGGGCGCAGAGAGACCCAGTACTTC,CSVDRGRRETQYF
TRBV5-6,-,-,12,TRBJ1-2,TGTGCCAGCAGGGAGTTTAACTATGGCTACACCTTC,CASREFNYGYTF